Here is one T cell receptor beta chain with its context. The data are from a study of blood T cell repertoires in COVID-19. Turning to the study itself: Italy, Spain and the United States were the sources of the convalescent and acute COVID-19 samples. From T cells, B-cell-depleted T cells, or PBMCs came the material, which was cDNA or gDNA.

This CDR3 region has 14 residues. Germline V gives CDR1 SGHAT, CDR2 FQNNGV. V gave up 0 bases and J gave up 2 bases; unmatched junction bases: 1. Source study methods: The authors estimated nucleated cell counts from reference gene primer amplification. Assay used: immunoSEQ multiplex PCR; TCRdb lists only in-frame clones, some missing. D and trimming were read from the DNA, whereas the V and J calls and clone size are those reported in that table. Of some 170,000 clones listed, over 80% are singletons. The rearrangement joins TRBV11-2 to TRBJ2-7; 7 nucleotides align to TRBD1. Material: peripheral blood. This TCR was recovered from a woman aged 70 to 79 with acute or convalescent COVID-19. The CDR3 nucleotides read TGTGCCAGCAGCTTAGAAGGGACAGCCTACGAGCAGTACTTC. Its translation is CASSLEGTAYEQYF.